This T cell receptor beta chain was profiled in a study of neoadjuvant nivolumab and ipilimumab in lung cancer. Study in general: Nivolumab 3 mg/kg was given days 1, 15 and 29, plus ipilimumab 1 mg/kg day 1 in combination. General study findings and limits: Only a small number of samples underwent TCR sequencing. TCR richness and clonality were higher in tumors than adjacent uninvolved lung. Resected-tumor TCR richness correlated positively with pretherapy blood richness.

Measured with immunoSEQ multiplex PCR; TCRdb has only the in-frame clones, and not every one. Of about 3,800 clones in the sample, roughly 86% were seen once. The germline CDR1 and CDR2 sequences are MGHRA and YSYEKL. The CDR3 contains 14 residues. The V gene lost 0 bases and the J gene lost 7 bases, with 11 bases spanning the gap. As concerns this clone: Antigen specificity is unknown.

The rearrangement links TRBV4-1 to TRBJ2-3; D may match TRBD1 or TRBD2 (5 bases each). This sequence originates from an adult with non-small cell lung cancer. Source: adjacent normal lung tissue, taken after neoadjuvant nivolumab, alone or with ipilimumab, at or shortly before surgery. The CDR3 here is CASSQETGTYTQYF. Here the CDR3 DNA reads TGCGCCAGCAGCCAAGAAACGGGGACGTATACGCAGTATTTT.